One T cell receptor beta chain is described in this entry. This sample is drawn from a study of cytomegalovirus exposure and HLA in healthy donors. With 60 Vbeta and 13 Jbeta primers, the PCR was carried out. Generated by immunoSEQ multiplex PCR, the TCRdb table keeps only in-frame clones and is missing some. This table holds approximately 170,000 clones, around 80% found once. With 1 base removed from V and 9 bases from J, the gap between germline ends came to 13 bases. CDR3 size: 14 residues. Per germline, CDR1 SGHTA and CDR2 FQGTGA. The chain couples TRBV7-3 to TRBJ2-1; D perhaps matches TRBD1 (5 bases). The TCR sequence derives from a woman aged 40-49 years in good health and CMV-seronegative. The specimen was PBMCs. The chain's CDR3 is CASSLSQGNSEQFF. CDR3 nucleotide sequence: TGTGCCAGCAGCTTAAGTCAGGGTAACAGTGAGCAGTTCTTC.